These T cell receptor beta chains were read from a single sample in a study of blood T cells in healthy people across ages. TCRdb analysed the 5' RACE reads with MiXCR anew, one entry per CDR3 protein. The sample includes about 1,400,000 distinct CDR3 sequences, 42% of them seen just once. Sequencing was carried out using blood. The source of these receptors is a woman between 18 and 29 years old in good health. Each CDR3 is given with its conserved first and last residue. Fields, in order: D gene, J gene, V gene, clone size, CDR3 DNA, CDR3 protein. The D gene is left open where the match is weak. Not all rows give a size; the values are once, few, many and, for expanded clones, a class.

d_call: TRBD2; j_call: TRBJ2-1; v_call: TRBV7-9; clone_size: .; cdr3_nt: TGTGCCAGCAGCCCGAGGACTAGCGGGAGCCGGGGCGAGCAGTTCTTC; cdr3_aa: CASSPRTSGSRGEQFF
d_call: TRBD2; j_call: TRBJ2-3; v_call: TRBV12-3/TRBV12-4; clone_size: .; cdr3_nt: TGTGCCAGCAGTCTCGGGACTAGCGGGACCTTCGGAGTAGATACGCAGTATTTT; cdr3_aa: CASSLGTSGTFGVDTQYF
d_call: TRBD2; j_call: TRBJ2-7; v_call: TRBV20-1; clone_size: .; cdr3_nt: TGCAGTGCAACCCTAGCGGGAGTCTACGAGCAGTACTTC; cdr3_aa: CSATLAGVYEQYF
d_call: TRBD1; j_call: TRBJ1-5; v_call: TRBV20-1; clone_size: .; cdr3_nt: TGCAGTGCTAGCCGGCAAGGGCAGGGGGCTGGTCAGCCCCAGCATTTT; cdr3_aa: CSASRQGQGAGQPQHF
d_call: .; j_call: TRBJ2-7; v_call: TRBV21-1; clone_size: .; cdr3_nt: TGTGCCCAGGATACGGAGGCCTCCTACGAGCAGTACTTC; cdr3_aa: CAQDTEASYEQYF
d_call: .; j_call: TRBJ2-5; v_call: TRBV2; clone_size: .; cdr3_nt: TGTGCCAGCAGTGAAGAGGAGGCCCAGGAGACCCAGTACTTC; cdr3_aa: CASSEEEAQETQYF
d_call: .; j_call: TRBJ1-2; v_call: TRBV12-3/TRBV12-4; clone_size: .; cdr3_nt: TGTGCCAGCAGTTTATTCGTAGGCGGCTACACCTTC; cdr3_aa: CASSLFVGGYTF
d_call: .; j_call: TRBJ2-3; v_call: TRBV30; clone_size: .; cdr3_nt: TGTGCCTGGAGGAAAGGAACCCCATCCGGAGCGCAGTATTTT; cdr3_aa: CAWRKGTPSGAQYF
d_call: .; j_call: TRBJ2-3; v_call: TRBV27; clone_size: .; cdr3_nt: TGTGCCAGCAGTAAAAAACCCACAGATACGCAGTATTTT; cdr3_aa: CASSKKPTDTQYF
d_call: TRBD2; j_call: TRBJ2-1; v_call: TRBV4-2; clone_size: few; cdr3_nt: TGTGCCAGCAGCCAAGATGGAGGGGCTAGCGGCCCCAATGAGCAGTTCTTC; cdr3_aa: CASSQDGGASGPNEQFF
d_call: TRBD1; j_call: TRBJ2-7; v_call: TRBV3-1; clone_size: few; cdr3_nt: TGTGCCAGCAGCCATCAGGGGACAGGGTCGGTCGAGCAGTACTTC; cdr3_aa: CASSHQGTGSVEQYF
d_call: .; j_call: TRBJ2-3; v_call: TRBV7-9; clone_size: .; cdr3_nt: TGTGCCAGCAGCTCGTTTGAAAAAGATACGCAGTATTTT; cdr3_aa: CASSSFEKDTQYF
d_call: .; j_call: TRBJ1-4; v_call: TRBV12-5; clone_size: .; cdr3_nt: TGTGCTAGTGCCGTCTCATCTCAGGGGCGTGATGAAAAACTGTTTTTT; cdr3_aa: CASAVSSQGRDEKLFF
d_call: TRBD1; j_call: TRBJ2-3; v_call: TRBV20-1; clone_size: few; cdr3_nt: TGCAGTGCTAGAGTAGGGACAGGGGGAGGCACAGATACGCAGTATTTT; cdr3_aa: CSARVGTGGGTDTQYF
d_call: .; j_call: TRBJ2-3; v_call: TRBV6-2/TRBV6-3; clone_size: once; cdr3_nt: TGTGCCAACACCCTACTGGGGAAAACAGATACGCAGTATTTT; cdr3_aa: CANTLLGKTDTQYF
d_call: .; j_call: TRBJ2-1; v_call: TRBV4-1; clone_size: .; cdr3_nt: TGCGTCAGCAGCCAAGAGTCGGACTCATACAATGAGCAGTTCTTC; cdr3_aa: CVSSQESDSYNEQFF